This T cell receptor (beta chain) was profiled in a study of blood T cell repertoires in COVID-19. Measured with immunoSEQ multiplex PCR; TCRdb has only the in-frame clones, and not every one. Of 250,000 or so clones in the sample, more than 65% were seen once. The CDR3 contains 13 residues. V was shortened by 7 bases and J by 5 bases, with 15 bases between the two germline ends. CDR1 and CDR2 from the germline V gene are SNHLY and FYNNEI. This clonotype originated in a man in his fifties or sixties who had recovered from COVID-19. The specimen was PBMCs or T cells enriched from blood (not recorded which). This sequence joins TRBV2 and TRBJ2-7; a weak D match, TRBD2 (6 bases). The CDR3 region has the DNA TGTGCCAGCACCTTATTACTAGCCCACGAGCAGTACTTC. As protein: CASTLLLAHEQYF.